Listed below are T cell receptor beta chains from one sample, sequenced in a study of control samples from healthy donors and cancer patients. Profiling relied on immunoSEQ multiplex PCR, and the TCRdb table lists in-frame clones only, not all of them. This sample carries about 180,000 clones, 90% of them seen once, and the ten largest clones take roughly 1.3%. Sequencing was done on a sample of blood. The receptors come from a woman in her 50s in good health. The CDR3 runs from the conserved cysteine through the conserved F or W. The D gene is left open where the match is weak. Clone size is stated in some rows and not others, as once, few, many or a class when expanded.

abundance,j_gene,v_gene,d_gene,CDR3aa,CDR3nt
NA,TRBJ2-1,TRBV6-6,TRBD2,CASRPGLAGGDEQFF,TGTGCCAGCAGGCCGGGACTAGCGGGGGGAGATGAGCAGTTCTTC
NA,TRBJ1-1,TRBV5-6,NA,CASSLRWGTEAFF,TGTGCCAGCAGCTTGCGATGGGGGACTGAAGCTTTCTTT
NA,TRBJ1-4,TRBV7-8,TRBD1,CASSRTGNNEKLFF,TGTGCCAGCAGCCGGACAGGAAATAATGAAAAACTGTTTTTT
NA,TRBJ2-7,TRBV6-2/TRBV6-3,NA,CASSPGLLKGEQYF,TGTGCCAGCAGCCCGGGACTCCTTAAGGGCGAGCAGTACTTC
NA,TRBJ2-5,TRBV10-3,TRBD2,CAIRGGIGETQYF,TGTGCCATCAGGGGAGGGATTGGAGAGACCCAGTACTTC
NA,TRBJ2-1,TRBV5-1,NA,CASGQVYLNNEQFF,TGCGCCAGCGGTCAGGTATATCTCAACAATGAGCAGTTCTTC
NA,TRBJ1-6,TRBV4-3,TRBD1,CASSPGGQKNSPLHF,TGCGCCAGCAGCCCCGGGGGACAGAAGAATTCACCCCTCCACTTT
NA,TRBJ2-6,TRBV7-6,NA,CASSLYVRGWSGSGANVLTF,TGTGCCAGCAGCTTATACGTAAGGGGGTGGTCCGGTTCTGGGGCCAACGTCCTGACTTTC
NA,TRBJ2-1,TRBV28,NA,CASSLAGYNEQFF,TGTGCCAGCAGTTTAGCGGGCTACAATGAGCAGTTCTTC
NA,TRBJ1-1,TRBV6-1,NA,CASSGRDRIGVAEAFF,TGTGCCAGCAGTGGCCGGGACCGTATCGGAGTCGCTGAAGCTTTCTTT
NA,TRBJ2-1,TRBV13,TRBD1,CASSSTGQGLINEQFF,TGTGCCAGCAGCTCGACCGGACAGGGTCTAATTAATGAGCAGTTCTTC
NA,TRBJ2-2,TRBV4-3,TRBD2,CASSQGRLANTGELFF,TGCGCCAGCAGCCAAGGACGACTAGCAAACACCGGGGAGCTGTTTTTT
NA,TRBJ1-2,TRBV24-1,NA,CATSAMQAIYGYTF,TGTGCCACCAGTGCGATGCAGGCAATCTATGGCTACACCTTC
once,TRBJ2-1,TRBV11-3,TRBD2,CASSSTPLAGAEQFF,TGTGCCAGCAGTTCCACACCCCTAGCGGGGGCTGAGCAGTTCTTC
NA,TRBJ2-1,TRBV14,NA,CASSQVSGATYNEQFF,TGTGCCAGCAGCCAAGTATCTGGGGCCACCTACAATGAGCAGTTCTTC
once,TRBJ2-3,TRBV6-2/TRBV6-3,NA,CASSSAAAQVDTQYF,TGTGCCAGCAGTTCCGCAGCCGCCCAGGTTGATACGCAGTATTTT
NA,TRBJ1-1,TRBV30,NA,CACHLRDGTEAFF,TGTGCCTGCCACCTCCGGGACGGCACTGAAGCTTTCTTT
once,TRBJ1-4,TRBV25-1,NA,CASSESGGFGEKLFF,TGTGCCAGCAGTGAATCCGGGGGCTTCGGTGAAAAACTGTTTTTT
few,TRBJ1-2,TRBV18,NA,CASSPMGGAGYTF,TGTGCCAGCTCACCCATGGGGGGAGCTGGCTACACCTTC
NA,TRBJ1-2,TRBV27,TRBD1,CASSPQQGVGGYTF,TGTGCCAGCAGTCCGCAACAGGGGGTAGGTGGCTACACCTTC
NA,TRBJ1-2,TRBV9,NA,CASSVGRGYGYTF,TGTGCCAGCAGCGTAGGCAGGGGATATGGCTACACCTTC
NA,TRBJ1-1,TRBV28,NA,CASSLFRREGTEAFF,TGTGCCAGCAGTTTATTTCGTCGGGAGGGCACTGAAGCTTTCTTT
NA,TRBJ2-3,TRBV29-1,TRBD2,CSVASGGRDTQYF,TGCAGCGTAGCTAGCGGAGGGCGCGATACGCAGTATTTT
NA,TRBJ1-6,TRBV12-3/TRBV12-4,NA,CASSPPPNSPLHF,TGTGCCAGCAGTCCCCCCCCGAATTCACCCCTCCACTTC
NA,TRBJ1-4,TRBV9,TRBD1,CASSVGQGNEKLFF,TGTGCCAGCAGCGTAGGACAGGGAAATGAAAAACTGTTTTTT
NA,TRBJ2-1,TRBV2,TRBD2,CASSGAPGGSEQFF,TGTGCCAGCAGTGGGGCCCCCGGCGGGAGCGAGCAGTTCTTC
NA,TRBJ2-7,TRBV18,TRBD1,CASSPRTGGISEQYF,TGTGCCAGCTCACCTAGGACAGGAGGAATATCCGAGCAGTACTTC
NA,TRBJ2-7,TRBV7-6,TRBD1,CASSLSGQGRISSYEQYF,TGTGCCAGCAGCTTATCCGGACAGGGGAGGATAAGCTCCTACGAGCAGTACTTC
NA,TRBJ2-4,TRBV10-3,TRBD2,CAIREGGGGGYIQYF,TGTGCCATCCGAGAGGGTGGCGGGGGGGGATACATTCAGTACTTC
NA,TRBJ2-1,TRBV7-2,TRBD2,CASSLLAGRGTYNEQFF,TGTGCCAGCAGCTTACTAGCGGGGAGGGGGACCTACAATGAGCAGTTCTTC
NA,TRBJ1-5,TRBV7-9,NA,CASNSGGTNQPQHF,TGTGCCAGCAATTCGGGGGGAACCAATCAGCCCCAGCATTTT
NA,TRBJ2-4,TRBV5-6,TRBD1,CASSLVGTGGVIQYF,TGTGCCAGCAGCTTGGTAGGGACAGGGGGTGTCATTCAGTACTTC
NA,TRBJ1-6,TRBV9,NA,CASSVGGAKNSPLHF,TGTGCCAGCAGCGTCGGGGGGGCAAAGAATTCACCCCTCCACTTT
NA,TRBJ2-5,TRBV7-9,NA,CASSPGVQETQYF,TGTGCCAGCAGCCCGGGGGTCCAAGAGACCCAGTACTTC
NA,TRBJ1-2,TRBV4-3,NA,CASSQEGQDGYGYTF,TGCGCCAGCAGCCAAGAAGGCCAGGATGGTTATGGCTACACCTTC
NA,TRBJ1-2,TRBV30,NA,CAWSVGPPNYGYTF,TGTGCCTGGAGTGTGGGACCGCCGAACTATGGCTACACCTTC
NA,TRBJ1-4,TRBV5-1,TRBD1,CASSSGTGGREKLFF,TGCGCCAGCAGCTCGGGGACAGGGGGTCGAGAAAAACTGTTTTTT
NA,TRBJ2-7,TRBV6-6,NA,CASSPVWDFSYEQYF,TGTGCCAGCAGCCCTGTCTGGGACTTTTCCTACGAGCAGTACTTC
few,TRBJ2-7,TRBV5-6,TRBD1,CASSGDRGVPLYF,TGTGCCAGCAGCGGCGACAGGGGGGTCCCCCTGTACTTC
NA,TRBJ2-7,TRBV7-2,NA,CASSLAGISYEQYF,TGTGCCAGCAGCTTAGCGGGTATCTCCTACGAGCAGTACTTC
NA,TRBJ1-4,TRBV27,TRBD1,CASSAPGQGNEKLFF,TGTGCCAGCAGTGCCCCGGGACAGGGAAATGAAAAACTGTTTTTT
NA,TRBJ1-1,TRBV6-2/TRBV6-3,TRBD1,CASSSVTTGDTEAFF,TGTGCCAGCAGTTCGGTGACTACAGGGGACACTGAAGCTTTCTTT
NA,TRBJ1-5,TRBV18,TRBD1,CASSPDRQPNQPQHF,TGTGCCAGCTCACCGGACAGGCAGCCAAATCAGCCCCAGCATTTT
NA,TRBJ2-1,TRBV7-3,TRBD2,CASSSGTSGENEQFF,TGTGCCAGCAGCTCCGGGACTAGCGGGGAGAATGAGCAGTTCTTC
NA,TRBJ2-7,TRBV7-3,TRBD1,CASSAGTDLEQYF,TGTGCCAGCAGCGCCGGGACAGATCTCGAGCAGTACTTC
NA,TRBJ1-6,TRBV5-1,TRBD1,CASSSNGQGNSPLHF,TGCGCCAGCAGCTCCAACGGACAGGGGAATTCACCCCTCCACTTT
NA,TRBJ1-1,TRBV30,NA,CAWSVPGLRAEAFF,TGTGCCTGGAGTGTACCCGGACTAAGAGCTGAAGCTTTCTTT
NA,TRBJ1-1,TRBV6-2/TRBV6-3,TRBD1,CASSYLDRVEAFF,TGTGCCAGCAGTTACTTGGACAGGGTGGAAGCTTTCTTT
NA,TRBJ1-5,TRBV21-1,NA,CASSTTGDQPQHF,TGTGCCAGCAGCACCACAGGGGATCAGCCCCAGCATTTT
NA,TRBJ1-2,TRBV2,TRBD1,CASSGGTEYGYTF,TGTGCCAGCAGTGGCGGGACAGAATATGGCTACACCTTC
NA,TRBJ2-7,TRBV12-3/TRBV12-4,NA,CASSLGAYEQYF,TGTGCCAGCAGTTTAGGGGCCTACGAGCAGTACTTC
NA,TRBJ1-1,TRBV6-2/TRBV6-3,NA,CASSYSPRTLNTEAFF,TGTGCCAGCAGTTACTCGCCGAGGACCCTGAACACTGAAGCTTTCTTT
NA,TRBJ1-3,TRBV20-1,NA,CSASVGNTIYF,TGCAGTGCTTCGGTTGGAAACACCATATATTTT
NA,TRBJ1-5,TRBV9,NA,CASSVTVNQPQHF,TGTGCCAGCAGCGTGACAGTCAATCAGCCCCAGCATTTT
NA,TRBJ2-2,TRBV5-4,TRBD1,CASSTILQGPGTGELFF,TGTGCCAGCAGCACAATCCTACAGGGGCCGGGCACCGGGGAGCTGTTTTTT
NA,TRBJ2-4,TRBV13,TRBD2,CACRLAGVGLTKNIQYF,TGTGCCTGTCGACTAGCGGGAGTGGGCCTAACCAAAAACATTCAGTACTTC
NA,TRBJ2-1,TRBV7-3,NA,CASSPYPGVPNEQFF,TGTGCCAGCAGCCCATACCCGGGAGTCCCCAATGAGCAGTTCTTC
NA,TRBJ1-2,TRBV5-1,NA,CASSLGTVSYGYTF,TGCGCCAGCAGCTTGGGGACAGTTAGCTATGGCTACACCTTC
once,TRBJ2-3,TRBV19,NA,CASSSGTDTQYF,TGTGCCAGTAGTTCGGGCACAGATACGCAGTATTTT